These T cell receptor beta chains were read from a single sample in a study of OX40 agonist ivuxolimab in advanced cancers. Generated by immunoSEQ multiplex PCR, the TCRdb table keeps only in-frame clones and is missing some. The table records tens of thousands of clones, roughly nine tenths of them present only once. Sequencing was performed on CD4+ or CD8+ T cells sorted from blood, taken in a trial of the OX40 agonist ivuxolimab. These receptors all stem from an adult with an advanced solid tumor such as melanoma, head and neck, liver or kidney cancer. Each CDR3 is given with its conserved first and last residue. A D gene is named only where the DNA matches it firmly. Clone size is given for some rows only: seen once, a few or many times, or a class if the clone is expanded.

V	size	D	J	CDR3	DNA
TRBV28	NA	TRBD2	TRBJ2-1	CASSIWTSGSRNEQFF	TGTGCCAGCAGTATTTGGACTAGCGGGAGTAGGAATGAGCAGTTCTTC
TRBV6-5	NA	NA	TRBJ1-5	CASSYSRGRGQPQHF	TGTGCCAGCAGTTACTCAAGAGGTCGGGGTCAGCCCCAGCATTTT
TRBV5-1	NA	NA	TRBJ2-7	CASSLVRQSYEQYF	TGCGCCAGCAGCTTGGTACGACAGTCCTACGAGCAGTACTTC
TRBV29-1	NA	TRBD1	TRBJ1-2	CSVMTGAYGYTF	TGCAGCGTGATGACAGGGGCCTATGGCTACACCTTC
TRBV6-5	NA	TRBD1	TRBJ1-2	CASSRRQGSFYGYTF	TGTGCCAGCTCGCGGCGACAGGGGTCATTCTATGGCTACACCTTC
TRBV6-1	NA	TRBD2	TRBJ2-7	CASSDFGLARPYEQYF	TGTGCCAGCAGTGACTTTGGACTAGCTAGACCCTACGAGCAGTACTTC
TRBV7-2	NA	NA	TRBJ1-5	CASSRGGGNQPQHF	TGTGCCAGCAGCCGAGGGGGGGGCAATCAGCCCCAGCATTTT
TRBV30	once	TRBD1	TRBJ2-3	CAWDETGVDTQYF	TGTGCCTGGGATGAGACAGGGGTAGATACGCAGTATTTT
TRBV5-1	few	NA	TRBJ1-1	CASSSWGAEMNTEAFF	TGCGCCAGCAGCTCGTGGGGGGCAGAGATGAACACTGAAGCTTTCTTT
TRBV2	once	NA	TRBJ2-1	CASSGGASSYNEQFF	TGTGCCAGCAGTGGTGGCGCAAGCTCCTACAATGAGCAGTTCTTC
TRBV7-8	NA	NA	TRBJ2-1	CASSPGRAWSYNEQFF	TGTGCCAGCAGCCCGGGGCGGGCCTGGTCCTACAATGAGCAGTTCTTC
TRBV5-1	NA	NA	TRBJ1-1	CASSLGSLNTEAFF	TGCGCCAGCAGCTTGGGGTCTTTGAACACTGAAGCTTTCTTT
TRBV19	once	TRBD2	TRBJ2-3	CASSIPSGISDTQYF	TGTGCCAGTAGTATCCCTAGCGGGATTTCAGATACGCAGTATTTT
TRBV28	once	NA	TRBJ1-4	CASNEGPATNEKLFF	TGTGCCAGCAATGAGGGACCGGCAACTAATGAAAAACTGTTTTTT
TRBV6-1	NA	NA	TRBJ1-2	CASTFQSNYGYTF	TGTGCCAGCACGTTCCAGTCTAACTATGGCTACACCTTC
TRBV15	NA	NA	TRBJ1-2	CATREPRDYGYTF	TGTGCCACCAGGGAGCCCAGGGACTATGGCTACACCTTC
TRBV21-1	NA	NA	TRBJ1-3	CASSSPTGTAEDTIYF	TGTGCCAGCAGCAGTCCAACCGGGACCGCCGAGGACACCATATATTTT
TRBV9	NA	TRBD1	TRBJ1-3	CASSVWGQGARNTIYF	TGTGCCAGCAGCGTGTGGGGACAGGGGGCGCGGAACACCATATATTTT
TRBV27	once	TRBD1	TRBJ1-6	CASSWDRGGSPLHF	TGTGCCAGCAGTTGGGACAGGGGCGGTTCACCCCTCCACTTT
TRBV7-2	NA	NA	TRBJ1-2	CASSGGGYYGYTF	TGTGCCAGCAGCGGGGGAGGGTACTATGGCTACACCTTC
TRBV29-1	NA	NA	TRBJ2-6	CSVYGSGANVLTF	TGCAGCGTTTATGGCTCTGGGGCCAACGTCCTGACTTTC
TRBV6-5	NA	NA	TRBJ1-1	CASSYEIAAEAFF	TGTGCCAGCAGTTATGAGATAGCGGCTGAAGCTTTCTTT
TRBV2	NA	NA	TRBJ2-7	CATSDSYEQYF	TGTGCCACCTCAGACAGCTACGAGCAGTACTTC
TRBV6-5	NA	TRBD2	TRBJ2-1	CASSSNGLAGGGEQFF	TGTGCCAGCAGTTCCAACGGACTAGCGGGCGGGGGTGAGCAGTTCTTC
TRBV6-1	NA	NA	TRBJ2-7	CASSEGGLHSYEQYF	TGTGCCAGCAGTGAAGGGGGATTGCACTCCTACGAGCAGTACTTC
TRBV19	NA	TRBD2	TRBJ2-7	CASSTSGNYEQYF	TGTGCCAGCTCGACTAGCGGAAACTACGAGCAGTACTTC
TRBV19	NA	NA	TRBJ1-1	CASSINRARYTEAFF	TGTGCCAGTAGTATAAACAGGGCTCGGTACACTGAAGCTTTCTTT
TRBV5-1	NA	TRBD1	TRBJ2-1	CASSPGQGGYNEQFF	TGCGCCAGCAGCCCTGGACAGGGAGGCTACAATGAGCAGTTCTTC